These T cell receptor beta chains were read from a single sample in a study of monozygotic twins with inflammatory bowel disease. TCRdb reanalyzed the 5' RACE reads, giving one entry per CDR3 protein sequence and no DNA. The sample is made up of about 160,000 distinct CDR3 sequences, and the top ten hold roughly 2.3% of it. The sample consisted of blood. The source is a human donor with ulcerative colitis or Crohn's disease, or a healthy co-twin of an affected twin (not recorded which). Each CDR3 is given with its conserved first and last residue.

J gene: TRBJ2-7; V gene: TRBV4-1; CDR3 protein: CASSQSGTASYEQYF
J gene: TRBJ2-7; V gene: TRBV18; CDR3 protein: CASSKRGQSYEQYF
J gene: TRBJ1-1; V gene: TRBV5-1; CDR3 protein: CASSLIGRGNTEAFF
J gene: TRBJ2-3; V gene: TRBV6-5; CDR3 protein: CASSSSDSPGTDTQYF
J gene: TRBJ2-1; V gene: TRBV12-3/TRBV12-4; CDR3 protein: CASSFSVNNEQFF
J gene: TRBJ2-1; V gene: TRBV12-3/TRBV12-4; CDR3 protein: CASSLRGDSAYNEQFF
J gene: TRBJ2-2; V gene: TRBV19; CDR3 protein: CATSSRTSGDPNTGELFF
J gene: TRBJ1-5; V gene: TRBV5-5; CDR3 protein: CASSLWDRDNQPQHF
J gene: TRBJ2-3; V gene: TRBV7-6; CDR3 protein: CASSLRDRDTQYF
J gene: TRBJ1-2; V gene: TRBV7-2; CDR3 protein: CASSLLVKYRDDGYTF
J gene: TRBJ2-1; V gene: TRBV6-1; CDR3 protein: CATGGRTGRNEQFF